A single sample gave rise to the 7 T cell receptor beta chains below, sequenced in a study of T cells in Graves' hyperthyroidism and ophthalmopathy. Authors of the study amplified TCR beta CDR3 regions from RNA transcripts. HTBI primers drove first-round RT-PCR of the TCR CDR3. TCRdb independently ran MiXCR on the multiplex PCR reads; one entry per CDR3 protein. The sample lists around 700,000 distinct CDR3 sequences; over 15% were seen once. Input material: blood. Receptor source: a woman aged 50 to 60 with Graves' hyperthyroidism that later progressed to Graves' ophthalmopathy.

CDR3 nucleotide sequence: TGTGCCAGCAGTGAGAGGAGGGATCAGCCCCAGCATTTT. It yields the protein CASSERRDQPQHF. This chain uses TRBV6-1 with TRBJ1-5; D gene uncertain. The CDR3 loop spans 13 amino acids. CDR1 and CDR2 (germline): MNHNS, SASEGT. Deletions cut 3 bases from V and 5 bases from J, with 8 bases between.

The sample holds a few counts of this clonotype. The chain has TRBV12-3 or TRBV12-4 and TRBJ1-1; 8 bases are a match to TRBD1. V gave up 2 bases and J gave up 5 bases; unmatched junction bases: 7. The CDR3 has 15 amino acids. CDR3 amino acids: CASSLRQGAGTEAFF. The CDR3 bases are TGTGCCAGCAGTTTACGTCAGGGGGCAGGGACTGAAGCTTTCTTT.

This clonotype was counted many times. This chain joins TRBV6-1 and TRBJ2-3, with D hard to call. V gave up 6 bases and J gave up 2 bases, with 12 bases separating them. There are 14 residues in the CDR3. The germline gives CDR1 MNHNS, CDR2 SASEGT. The chain's CDR3 is CASRPGPTTDTQYF. As DNA, the CDR3 is TGTGCCAGCAGGCCGGGCCCTACCACAGATACGCAGTATTTT.

This clonotype turned up a few times. The rearrangement uses TRBV9 and TRBJ2-1, with D possibly TRBD2 on 5 matching bases. Germline-derived CDR1 and CDR2 are SGDLS and YYNGEE. The CDR3 covers 16 residues. V dropped 0 bases and J dropped 5 bases, with 15 bases sitting between them. The CDR3 coding sequence is TGTGCCAGCAGCGTAGTATCGAGGGTCTTACACAATGAGCAGTTCTTC. It translates to CASSVVSRVLHNEQFF.

The V and J genes are TRBV6-5 and TRBJ2-3; possibly TRBD1 for D (5 bases). The V gene's germline CDR1 is MNHEY and CDR2 SVGAGI. This CDR3 has 15 residues. Trimming removed 0 bases at V and 4 bases at J, with 11 bases between. The CDR3 loop reads CASSYSIAGPDTQYF. The CDR3 DNA is TGTGCCAGCAGTTACTCGATAGCAGGGCCAGATACGCAGTATTTT.

This clonotype occurred many times. The V and J genes are TRBV12-3 or TRBV12-4 and TRBJ2-7; D is ambiguous. The CDR3 is 16 residues long. Trimming shortened V by 6 bases and J by 2 bases, and 20 bases separated the two germline ends. The CDR3 DNA reads TGTGCCAGCAGCCGCCGGCTCGATGGGTACACCTACGAGCAGTACTTC. Its protein product is CASSRRLDGYTYEQYF.

This sequence joins TRBV7-6 and TRBJ1-2; possible D gene TRBD1, 6 bases. CDR3 length: 20 amino acids. V was shortened by 5 bases and J by 4 bases, with 32 bases between the two germline ends. From germline, CDR1 is SGHVS and CDR2 FNYEAQ. Here the CDR3 DNA reads TGTGCCAGCAGCCCACGCGCGTCGGGGAAGGGGGTCCCAAGGGCCTATGGCTACACCTTC. Translating gives CASSPRASGKGVPRAYGYTF.